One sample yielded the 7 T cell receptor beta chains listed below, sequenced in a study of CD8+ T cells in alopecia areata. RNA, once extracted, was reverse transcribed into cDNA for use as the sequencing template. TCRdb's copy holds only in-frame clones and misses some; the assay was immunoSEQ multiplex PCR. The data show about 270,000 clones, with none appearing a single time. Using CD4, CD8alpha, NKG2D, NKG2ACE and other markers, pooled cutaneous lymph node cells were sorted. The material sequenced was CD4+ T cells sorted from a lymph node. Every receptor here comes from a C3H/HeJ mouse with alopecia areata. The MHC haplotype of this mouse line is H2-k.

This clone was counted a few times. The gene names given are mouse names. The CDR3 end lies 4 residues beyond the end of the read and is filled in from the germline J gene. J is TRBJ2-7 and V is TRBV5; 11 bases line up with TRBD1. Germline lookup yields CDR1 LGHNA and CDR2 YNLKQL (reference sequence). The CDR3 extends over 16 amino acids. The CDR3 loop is CASSQDAGTGGYEQYF. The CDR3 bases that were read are TGTGCCAGCAGCCAAGATGCTGGGACAGGGGGATAT.

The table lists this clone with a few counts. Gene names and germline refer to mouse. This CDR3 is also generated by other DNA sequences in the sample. The CDR3 loop is CASSEGTGGNSDYTF. The sequenced CDR3 bases are TGTGCCAGCAGTGAGGGGACAGGGGGAAACTCC. The rearrangement links TRBV13-1 to TRBJ1-2; 11 nucleotides agree with TRBD1. The CDR3 end falls 4 residues outside the read, so it is completed with the germline J gene. Germline loops: CDR1 NSHNY, CDR2 SYGAGN. The CDR3 loop spans 15 amino acids. The V and J ends lost 2 bases and 1 base, in that order; junction bases with no gene match: 1.

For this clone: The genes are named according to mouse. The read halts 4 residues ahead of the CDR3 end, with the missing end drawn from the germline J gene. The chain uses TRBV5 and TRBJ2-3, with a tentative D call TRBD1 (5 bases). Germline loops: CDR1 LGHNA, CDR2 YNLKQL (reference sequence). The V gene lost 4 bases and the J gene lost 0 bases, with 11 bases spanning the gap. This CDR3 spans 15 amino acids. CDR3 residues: CASSPPTASAETLYF. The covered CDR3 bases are TGTGCCAGCAGCCCCCCGACAGCTAGTGCAGAA.

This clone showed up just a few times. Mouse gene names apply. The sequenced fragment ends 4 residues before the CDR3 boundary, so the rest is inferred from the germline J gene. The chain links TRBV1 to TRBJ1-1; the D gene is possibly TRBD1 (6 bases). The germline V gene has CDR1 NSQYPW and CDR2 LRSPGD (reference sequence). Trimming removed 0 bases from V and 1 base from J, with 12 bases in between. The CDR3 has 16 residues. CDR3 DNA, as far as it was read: TGCACCTGCAGTGCAGATTGGGGGGGCGAAAACACA. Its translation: CTCSADWGGENT. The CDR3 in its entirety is CTCSADWGGENTEVFF.

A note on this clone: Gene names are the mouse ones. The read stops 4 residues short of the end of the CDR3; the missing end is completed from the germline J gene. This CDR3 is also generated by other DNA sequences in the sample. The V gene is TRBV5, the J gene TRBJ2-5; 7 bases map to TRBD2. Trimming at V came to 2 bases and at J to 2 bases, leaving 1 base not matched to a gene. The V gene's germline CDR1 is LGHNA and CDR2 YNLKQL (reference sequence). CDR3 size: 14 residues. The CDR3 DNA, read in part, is TGTGCCAGCAGCCAACGGGGGGGCCAAGAC. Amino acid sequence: CASSQRGGQD. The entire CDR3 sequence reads CASSQRGGQDTQYF.

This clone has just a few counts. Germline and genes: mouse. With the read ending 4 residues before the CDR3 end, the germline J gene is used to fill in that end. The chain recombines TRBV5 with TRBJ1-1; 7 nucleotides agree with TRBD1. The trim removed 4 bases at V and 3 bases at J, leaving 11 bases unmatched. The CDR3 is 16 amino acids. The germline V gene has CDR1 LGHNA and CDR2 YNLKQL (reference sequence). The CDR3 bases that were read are TGTGCCAGCAGCCCAAGCCGGAGGGGGCGGGACACA. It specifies CASSPSRRGRDT. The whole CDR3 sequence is CASSPSRRGRDTEVFF.

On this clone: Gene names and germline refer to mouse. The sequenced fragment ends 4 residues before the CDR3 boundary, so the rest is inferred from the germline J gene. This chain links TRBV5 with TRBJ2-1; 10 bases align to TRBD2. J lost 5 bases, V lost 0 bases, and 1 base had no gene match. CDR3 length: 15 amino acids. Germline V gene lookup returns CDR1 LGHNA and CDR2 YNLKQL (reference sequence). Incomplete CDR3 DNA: TGTGCCAGCAGCCAAGAGGACTGGGGGCATGCT. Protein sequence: CASSQEDWGHA. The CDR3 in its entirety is CASSQEDWGHAEQFF.